The 12 T cell receptor beta chains listed next were all sequenced from one sample in a study of blood T cell repertoires in COVID-19. Clones were read by immunoSEQ multiplex PCR, and TCRdb kept only the in-frame ones, dropping some. The data contain about 170,000 clones, around four fifths of them singletons. Material: peripheral blood. These receptors were collected from a woman older than 75 with COVID-19, enrolled during active disease.

The chain combines TRBV9 with TRBJ1-4, with a possible D match to TRBD1 (6 bases). V was pared by 5 bases and J by 7 bases, with 9 bases between. Germline V gene sequence: CDR1 SGDLS, CDR2 YYNGEE. This CDR3 has 12 residues. The CDR3 is CASSPRGEKLFF. Written as DNA, the CDR3 is TGTGCCAGCAGTCCCAGGGGTGAAAAACTGTTTTTT.

This rearrangement joins TRBV18 to TRBJ2-7; TRBD1 agrees at 9 bases. The germline V gene has CDR1 KGHSH and CDR2 LQKENI. The CDR3 has 14 residues. V lost 3 bases and J lost 4; bases outside the gene matches: 4. The CDR3 reads CASSPRQGVYEQYF. As DNA, the CDR3 is TGTGCCAGCTCACCGAGACAGGGGGTGTACGAGCAGTACTTC.

This rearrangement joins TRBV6-5 to TRBJ2-3; TRBD2 matches 8 bases. Trimming removed 6 bases from V and 4 bases from J; junction bases left unmatched: 6. This CDR3 spans 14 amino acids. The germline CDR1 and CDR2 sequences are MNHEY and SVGAGI. The CDR3 coding sequence is TGTGCCAGCAGGGGACTAGGGGGACCAGATACGCAGTATTTT. It translates to CASRGLGGPDTQYF.

The chain recombines TRBV29-1 with TRBJ2-5, with TRBD2 matching 11 bases. The CDR3 spans 14 residues. The ends lost 7 bases at V and 5 bases at J; junction bases unmatched: 9. Germline V gene lookup returns CDR1 SQVTM and CDR2 ANQGSEA. The CDR3 bases are TGCAGCGGAACTAGCGGGGGTTTGTGGGAGACCCAGTACTTC. It yields the protein CSGTSGGLWETQYF.

The chain couples TRBV12-5 to TRBJ2-1, with 9 bases that match TRBD1. CDR3 length: 17 amino acids. CDR1 is LGHNT and CDR2 is FRNRAP in the germline V gene. V was pared by 4 bases and J by 4 bases, with 11 bases of the junction left unmatched. The DNA of the CDR3 is TGTGCTAGTGGTTGGGGGACGGGACAGGGCGGTTACAATGAGCAGTTCTTC. Translation: CASGWGTGQGGYNEQFF.

This sequence joins TRBV18 and TRBJ1-1, with D possibly matching TRBD1 (5 bases). CDR1 and CDR2 (germline): KGHSH, LQKENI. The CDR3 runs 15 residues. The germline V and J ends were trimmed by 0 bases and 2 bases, with 10 bases remaining between them. Here the CDR3 reads CASSPPGGGNTEAFF. As DNA, the CDR3 is TGTGCCAGCTCACCACCGGGCGGGGGAAACACTGAAGCTTTCTTT.

This clone was seen a single time. The J gene is TRBJ1-6, the V gene TRBV11-2, with D maybe TRBD1 (6 bases). The CDR3 extends over 18 amino acids. Germline loops: CDR1 SGHAT, CDR2 FQNNGV. V lost 6 bases and J lost 1, with 19 bases in between. CDR3 region: CASSGKLGAYSYNSPLHF. The CDR3, as DNA: TGTGCCAGCAGTGGGAAGCTGGGGGCTTATTCCTATAATTCACCCCTCCACTTT. Full variable domain (missing parts from reference TRBV11-2 and TRBJ1-6): EAGVAQSPRYKIIEKRQSVAFWCNPISGHATLYWYQQILGQGPKLLIQFQNNGVVDDSQLPKDRFSAERLKGVDSTLKIQPAKLEDSAVYLCASSGKLGAYSYNSPLHFGNGTRLTVT.

This chain links TRBV7-2 with TRBJ2-5; tentatively, D is TRBD1 (6 bases). The CDR3 totals 13 residues. Germline V gene sequence: CDR1 SGHTA, CDR2 FQGNSA. Between the trimmed V and J ends, which lost 6 bases and 12 bases, there was a span of 20 bases. CDR3 in amino acids: CASSLNEGDGEYF. CDR3 coding DNA: TGTGCCAGCAGTCTAAACGAGGGGGACGGGGAGTACTTC.

This clone occurred a few times. The CDR3 is CASSSPPGHFASTDTQYF. In DNA form, the CDR3 reads TGTGCCAGCAGCTCTCCTCCGGGACATTTCGCTAGCACAGATACGCAGTATTTT. V and J are TRBV14 and TRBJ2-3, with a weak D call TRBD1 (6 bases). CDR1 SGHDN and CDR2 FVKESK come from the germline V gene. Deletions cut 5 bases from V and 0 bases from J, with 21 bases between. CDR3 length: 18 amino acids.

The table lists this clone with a few counts. The chain has TRBV2 and TRBJ1-6; 10 nucleotides line up with TRBD1. The CDR3 contains 16 residues. The V and J ends lost 8 bases and 5 bases, in that order; junction bases with no gene match: 9. CDR1 SNHLY and CDR2 FYNNEI come from the germline V gene. CDR3 coding DNA: TGTGCCAGCCGGGATCGACAGGGGGCGAATAATTCACCCCTCCACTTT. Its translation is CASRDRQGANNSPLHF.

This chain uses TRBV5-4 with TRBJ2-5, with 10 bases matching TRBD2. There are 18 residues in the CDR3. V trimming: 4 bases; J trimming: 4 bases; junction bases outside the gene matches: 16. Per germline, CDR1 SGHNT and CDR2 YYREEE (reference sequence). Here the CDR3 DNA reads TGTGCCAGCAGCCGTGGGGGTGGTAGCGGGGGGACGGTAGAGACCCAGTACTTC. Residues: CASSRGGGSGGTVETQYF.

The chain is built from TRBV5-1 and TRBJ1-2; 7 bases are shared with TRBD1. CDR1 SGHRS and CDR2 YFSETQ come from the germline V gene. The CDR3 length is 17 residues. J gave up 2 bases and V 3 bases, and 13 bases lay outside the gene matches. The CDR3 DNA reads as TGCGCCAGCAGCTCAACAGGGGATTCGGCTCACAACTATGGCTACACCTTC. It specifies CASSSTGDSAHNYGYTF.